This TCR beta chain was observed in a study of blood T cell repertoires in COVID-19. The length of the CDR3 is 14 residues. The V end was cut by 5 bases, the J end by 6 bases, with 16 bases between. CDR1 is MNHEY, CDR2 SVGAGI, per germline. The method was immunoSEQ multiplex PCR; TCRdb's version includes in-frame clones alone and lacks a portion of them. This table holds 250,000 to 350,000 clones, approximately 84% found once. This clonotype originated in a human donor with COVID-19, enrolled during active disease. The donor label of this sample is uncertain. The specimen was peripheral blood. V usage is TRBV6-5 and J usage is TRBJ1-2; D possibly corresponds to TRBD1 (6 bases). The CDR3 nucleotides are TGTGCCAGCAGTACCCGACAGGTTTTGAATGGCTACACCTTC. As protein: CASSTRQVLNGYTF.